This T cell receptor beta chain emerged from a study of vaccination and CD4 T cells after COVID-19 (dated by TCRdb to 2022 to 2024). About the full investigation: SARS-CoV-2 positivity had been established in the convalescent patients by nasal swab PCR, and mild disease was recorded in several of these patients and severe disease in one. Control cultures used a CEFX viral epitope pool as positive control, an HIV-1 Nef peptide pool as negative control, or no peptide. In approximately eleven COVID-19 convalescent patients and a handful of infection-naive healthy vaccine recipients, the spike-specific CD4+ TCR repertoire before mRNA vaccination was compared with the repertoire after mRNA vaccination. The cultures were stimulated with overlapping spike peptide pools from SARS-CoV-2 and from the common cold coronaviruses HCoV-NL63, HCoV-OC43 and HCoV-229E. Participants got two doses of the Pfizer-BioNTech BNT162b2 vaccine (n=8) or two doses of the Moderna mRNA-1273 vaccine (n=2). Post-vaccine blood samples were taken a median of around 70 days after the second vaccine dose, with a range of roughly 13 to 250 days. Post-COVID blood samples were collected from convalescent patients a median of around 100 days after diagnosis, with a range of roughly 30 to 161 days. Six males and four females were included in the convalescent cohort, with two Hispanic individuals, seven Caucasians, two Asians and one multiracial person represented. On the study overall, not on this receptor specifically: The study included relatively few convalescent patients and did not analyze early timepoints after natural infection. Nearly all vaccine-specific clones in convalescent patients (304 of 307) were mono-reactive for SARS-CoV-2 spike rather than cross-reactive with common cold coronaviruses. The median count of SARS-CoV-2-reactive clonotypes went up from around 23 after infection to 38 after vaccination, although the change was not significant. Among convalescent patients, a median around 89% of the SARS-CoV-2-reactive clones seen after vaccination appeared only after vaccination, which suggests priming specific to the vaccine.

Libraries were constructed by PCR. TCR sequencing of DNA from cultured CD4+ T cells used the Oncomine TCR Beta short-read assay at the Johns Hopkins FTIC core. The QIAamp micro DNA kit was used to extract genomic DNA from the cultured CD4+ T cells. Oncomine TCR Beta libraries from cultured CD4+ T cells were pooled with unique dual indexes and sequenced on an Illumina iSeq 100. The original pipeline was this. Non-productive sequences were filtered out, and CDR3s that did not start with C, did not end with F or W, or were shorter than 7 amino acids were discarded. Antigen-specific clonotypes were identified with the MANAFEST web application by comparing peptide-stimulated wells with reference and other culture wells. For a clone to be called positive, the clone needed an FDR below 0.05, an odds ratio above 5, and a productive frequency above 0.1% in at least two of three replicate wells. Cross-reactive clonotypes were defined as significantly expanded in both SARS-CoV-2 spike wells and at least one common cold coronavirus spike condition. Similarity between CDR3 sequences was evaluated in R version 3.6.1 using Levenshtein distances (stringdist) and unrooted phylogenetic trees (ape). Starting from the raw public reads, TCRdb applied fastp trimming at Q25, assembled clones with MiXCR and retained in-frame beta chains. Rows with a matching CDR3 protein are joined into one entry that keeps the most common DNA and genes. The V and J calls follow TCRdb's processing rather than the paper's. The sample table holds around 12,000 distinct CDR3 sequences, of which 30% to 45% were seen once. Roughly 18% of the sample belongs to the ten largest clones.

The treatment or condition label for this specimen denotes: roughly 10-day PBMC culture with coronavirus spike peptide pools or control peptides (ViraFEST assay). The ViraFEST assay was used in the study, in which antigen-specific T cells were expanded with peptide pools and expanded clonotypes were subsequently identified by TCR sequencing. The convalescent patients' positive SARS-CoV-2 PCR tests fell between March and December 2020, which was before the Alpha, Beta and Delta variants emerged in the United States. Each well held under 2.5 million PBMCs cultured in IMDM containing roughly 5.4% human AB serum and roughly 9.7 IU/ml IL-2, with about 10 ug/ml peptide pools added. Half of the culture medium was replaced with fresh IL-2-containing medium on days 3 and 7. Once the cells had been in culture for roughly 10 days, the EasySep CD4+ T cell isolation kit was used to isolate CD4+ T cells by negative selection. Ficoll-Paque Plus gradient centrifugation was used to isolate PBMCs from whole blood, and the isolated PBMCs were then either used fresh or cryopreserved at -140C. Triplicate wells were generally used for each culture condition.

The CDR1 and CDR2 encoded by the germline V gene (reference sequence) are LGHDT and YNNKEL. From the cysteine up to the phenylalanine, the CDR3 has a length of 17 residues. The sequence is cut down to CDR3 DNA, 51 bases in frame from base 1. Trimming takes 2 bases off V and 9 bases off J; junction bases not matched to a gene: 14. On this clonotype itself: No antigen is known for it. The record has no base qualities; no much larger clone is one base away.

This TCR was sampled from a human donor with COVID-19. The chain employs TRBV3-1 and TRBJ2-2; 8 bases in the junction line up with TRBD2. Sequenced input: cultured CD4+ T cells from blood. The DNA sequence is given as TGTGCCAGCAGCCAACGGTTTACGGGGGGGTCCATGAGGGAGCTGTTTTTT. This encodes CASSQRFTGGSMRELFF.